Presented here are 12 T cell receptor beta chains from one specimen sequenced in a study of T cell repertoires in cytomegalovirus infection. TCRdb fed the reads into MiXCR, producing one record per CDR3 protein. The sample lists under 850,000 distinct CDR3 sequences, 35% seen once, with about 2.8% in the top ten. The material sequenced was PBMCs. These TCRs come from a human donor in good health (CMV status not recorded). Some clones in this sample may be carry-over from other donors' samples.

The chain is built from TRBV12-3 or TRBV12-4 and TRBJ1-3; D might be TRBD1 (6 bases). V was trimmed by 6 bases and J by 8 bases, leaving 20 bases between them. The CDR3 loop spans 15 amino acids. The CDR3: CASRKWNRAVDTIYF. CDR3 sequence (DNA): TGTGCCAGCAGGAAGTGGAACAGGGCAGTGGACACCATATATTTT.

As concerns this clonotype: A read error may produce the germline difference seen at one junction end. The chain uses TRBV11-2 and TRBJ2-3; unclear D gene. The CDR3 is 14 residues long. Germline CDR1 is SGHAT and CDR2 is FQNNGV. This CDR3 reads CASSLRDSTDMQYF. The DNA for the CDR3 is TGTGCCAGCAGCTTACGTGATAGCACAGATATGCAGTATTTT. Together with reference TRBV11-2 and TRBJ2-3, the CDR3 gives the full variable domain: EAGVAQSPRYKIIEKRQSVAFWCNPISGHATLYWYQQILGQGPKLLIQFQNNGVVDDSQLPKDRFSAERLKGVDSTLKIQPAKLEDSAVYLCASSLRDSTDMQYFGPGTRLTVL.

This clonotype was seen only once. With a much larger clone just one base away, this may be a read error. V is TRBV7-4 and J is TRBJ1-3; D is uncertain. The CDR3 runs to 14 residues. CDR1 SGHVT and CDR2 SQSDAQ come from the germline V gene. DNA for the CDR3: TGTGCCAGCAGCTTCTTGTCCTCTGTAAACACCATATATTTT. Translation: CASSFLSSVNTIYF.

The chain uses TRBV12-3 or TRBV12-4 and TRBJ2-3; D remains unclear. Trimming shortened V by 8 bases and J by 3 bases, and 12 bases separated the two germline ends. CDR3 length: 13 amino acids. The CDR3 DNA reads as TGTGCCAGCGGGTGGGTTGGAACAGATACGCAGTATTTT. Translation gives CASGWVGTDTQYF.

The V call is TRBV28, the J call TRBJ1-1; D remains ambiguous. Germline values: CDR1 MDHEN, CDR2 SYDVKM. This CDR3 spans 15 amino acids. The V gene lost 6 bases and the J gene lost 5 bases, with 19 bases spanning the gap. The CDR3 DNA sequence: TGTGCCAGCAGCCCTGCAAGGTTAAAAGGGACTGAAGCTTTCTTT. Translation gives CASSPARLKGTEAFF.

This clonotype was picked up a small number of times. The chain is built from TRBV6-6 and TRBJ1-1, with 7 bases identical to TRBD1. The trim removed 4 bases at V and 4 bases at J, leaving 9 bases unmatched. Germline values: CDR1 MNHNY, CDR2 SVGAGI (reference sequence). The CDR3 has 15 amino acids. DNA of the CDR3: TGTGCCAGCAGTTCGCCCGACAGGGTAGGCACTGAAGCTTTCTTT. It translates to CASSSPDRVGTEAFF.

The rearrangement uses TRBV20-1 and TRBJ2-7; no clear D gene. V gave up 0 bases and J gave up 5 bases, with 5 bases separating them. Germline V gene lookup returns CDR1 DFQATT and CDR2 SNEGSKA (reference sequence). CDR3 length: 11 amino acids. The CDR3 loop is CSARESHEQYF. The CDR3 DNA follows: TGCAGTGCTAGAGAGTCCCACGAGCAGTACTTC.

The chain employs TRBV25-1 and TRBJ1-1; D is unresolved. The ends were cut back, 3 bases at V and 2 bases at J, with 13 bases in the middle. The length of the CDR3 is 15 residues. Germline CDR1 MGHDK, CDR2 SYGVNS. As DNA, the CDR3 is TGTGCCAGCAGTGACCTCCCCGGGCGAAACACTGAAGCTTTCTTT. This gives the protein CASSDLPGRNTEAFF.

This clonotype came up a few times. The chain employs TRBV19 and TRBJ2-1, with 7 positions matching TRBD1. J lost 1 base, V lost 5 bases, and 5 bases had no gene match. The CDR3 contains 15 residues. Germline V gene sequence: CDR1 LNHDA, CDR2 SQIVND (reference sequence). The DNA of the CDR3 is TGTGCCAGTAGTCCGACAGGGCTATCCTACAATGAGCAGTTCTTC. This gives the protein CASSPTGLSYNEQFF.

CDR3 coding DNA: TGTGCCACCAGCCCACAGCGGGGTGGGACCGGGGAGCTGTTTTTT. As protein: CATSPQRGGTGELFF. J is TRBJ2-2 and V is TRBV15, with 7 positions matching TRBD2. This CDR3 spans 15 amino acids. Germline V gene data show CDR1 as LNHNV and CDR2 as YYDKDF (reference sequence). The ends lost 5 bases at V and 5 bases at J; junction bases unmatched: 8.

V is TRBV20-1 and J is TRBJ2-1, with TRBD2 matching 14 bases. CDR3 length equals 18 residues. Germline-derived CDR1 and CDR2 are DFQATT and SNEGSKA (reference sequence). The J segment lost 2 bases and the V segment lost 6 bases, leaving 12 bases of the junction unmatched. For the CDR3, the DNA is TGCAGTGCCTCTAGAGGGACTAGCGGGAGAGTCCCCTACAATGAGCAGTTCTTC. Amino acids: CSASRGTSGRVPYNEQFF.

This clonotype showed up just once. Mismatch with germline at one junction end may stem from a read error. This chain joins TRBV5-4 and TRBJ1-1; 9 bases map to TRBD1. This CDR3 contains 15 residues. Germline CDR1 reads SGHNT; CDR2 reads YYREEE (reference sequence). The CDR3 nucleotides read TGTGCCAGCAGTTCCCCGGGACAGGGTCGTTCGGAAGCTTTATTT. Amino acid sequence: CASSSPGQGRSEALF. Looking up the rest from reference TRBV5-4 and TRBJ1-1 gives the full variable domain: ETGVTQSPTHLIKTRGQQVTLRCSSQSGHNTVSWYQQALGQGPQFIFQYYREEENGRGNFPPRFSGLQFPNYSSELNVNALELDDSALYLCASSSPGQGRSEALFGQGTRLTVV.